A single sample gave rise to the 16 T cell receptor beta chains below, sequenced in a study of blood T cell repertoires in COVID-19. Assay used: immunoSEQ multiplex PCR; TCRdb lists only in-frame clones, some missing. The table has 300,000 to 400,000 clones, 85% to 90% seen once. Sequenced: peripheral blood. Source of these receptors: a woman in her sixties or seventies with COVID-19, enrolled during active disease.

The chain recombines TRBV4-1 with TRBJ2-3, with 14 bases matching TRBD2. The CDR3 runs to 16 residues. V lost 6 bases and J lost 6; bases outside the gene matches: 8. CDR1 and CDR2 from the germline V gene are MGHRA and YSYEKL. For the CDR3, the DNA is TGCGCCAGCAGTGTGACTAGCGGGGGGGCGCAGGATACGCAGTATTTT. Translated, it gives CASSVTSGGAQDTQYF.

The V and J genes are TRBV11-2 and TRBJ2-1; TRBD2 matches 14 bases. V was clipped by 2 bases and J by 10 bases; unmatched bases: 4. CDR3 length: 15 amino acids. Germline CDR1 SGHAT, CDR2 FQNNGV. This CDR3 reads CASSLRGLAGAEQFF. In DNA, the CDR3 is TGTGCCAGCAGCTTACGGGGACTAGCGGGGGCCGAGCAGTTCTTC.

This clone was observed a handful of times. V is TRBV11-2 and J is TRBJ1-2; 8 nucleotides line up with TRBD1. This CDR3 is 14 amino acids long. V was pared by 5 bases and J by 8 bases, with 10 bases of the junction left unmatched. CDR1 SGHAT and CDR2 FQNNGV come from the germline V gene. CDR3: CASSLGQGWRGYTF. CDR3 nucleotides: TGTGCCAGCAGCCTCGGACAGGGTTGGCGAGGCTACACCTTC.

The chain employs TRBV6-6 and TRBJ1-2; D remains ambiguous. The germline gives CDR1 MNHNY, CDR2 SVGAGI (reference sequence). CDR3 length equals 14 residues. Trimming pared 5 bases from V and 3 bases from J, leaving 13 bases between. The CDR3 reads CASSPRETYYGYTF. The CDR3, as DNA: TGTGCCAGCAGTCCCCGGGAGACTTACTATGGCTACACCTTC.

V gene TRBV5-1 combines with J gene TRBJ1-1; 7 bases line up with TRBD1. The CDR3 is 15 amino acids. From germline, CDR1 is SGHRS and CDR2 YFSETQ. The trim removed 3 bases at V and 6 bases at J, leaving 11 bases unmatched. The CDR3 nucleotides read TGCGCCAGCAGCTCCGGACAGGAGAGGACTCCTGAAGCTTTCTTT. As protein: CASSSGQERTPEAFF.

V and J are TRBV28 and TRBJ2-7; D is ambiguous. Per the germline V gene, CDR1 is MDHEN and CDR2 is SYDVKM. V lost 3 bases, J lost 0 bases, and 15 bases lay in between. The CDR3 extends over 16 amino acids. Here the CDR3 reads CASSLGRGTFSYEQYF. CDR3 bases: TGTGCCAGCAGTTTGGGTCGCGGAACCTTCTCCTACGAGCAGTACTTC.

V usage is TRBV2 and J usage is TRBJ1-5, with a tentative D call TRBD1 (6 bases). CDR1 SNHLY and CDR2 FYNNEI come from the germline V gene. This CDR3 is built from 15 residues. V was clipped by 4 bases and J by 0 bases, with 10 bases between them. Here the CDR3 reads CASSVGGASNQPQHF. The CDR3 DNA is TGTGCCAGCAGTGTTGGGGGGGCTAGCAATCAGCCCCAGCATTTT.

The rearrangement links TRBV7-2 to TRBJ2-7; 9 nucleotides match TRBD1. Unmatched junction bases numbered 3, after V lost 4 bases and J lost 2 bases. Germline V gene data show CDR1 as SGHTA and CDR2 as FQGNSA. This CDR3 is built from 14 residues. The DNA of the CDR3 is TGTGCCAGCAGCTCCGGACAGGGGCCCTACGAGCAGTACTTC. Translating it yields CASSSGQGPYEQYF. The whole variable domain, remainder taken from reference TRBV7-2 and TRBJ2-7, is GAGVSQSPSNKVTEKGKDVELRCDPISGHTALYWYRQSLGQGLEFLIYFQGNSAPDKSGLPSDRFSAERTGGSVSTLTIQRTQQEDSAVYLCASSSGQGPYEQYFGPGTRLTVT.

The CDR3 bases are TGTGCCAGCAGCGTCCTTGAGACAGGGGGCACTGAAGCTTTCTTT. This encodes CASSVLETGGTEAFF. This chain links TRBV9 with TRBJ1-1; 9 bases are shared with TRBD1. This CDR3 has 15 amino acids. Looked up from germline, CDR1 is SGDLS and CDR2 is YYNGEE. V trimming: 2 bases; J trimming: 4 bases; junction bases outside the gene matches: 6.

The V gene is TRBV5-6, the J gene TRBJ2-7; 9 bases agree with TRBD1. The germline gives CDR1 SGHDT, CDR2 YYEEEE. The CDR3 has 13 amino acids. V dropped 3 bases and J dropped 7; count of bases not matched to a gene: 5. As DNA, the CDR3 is TGTGCCAGCAGCTCCGGGACAGGGAAAGAGCAGTACTTC. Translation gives CASSSGTGKEQYF.

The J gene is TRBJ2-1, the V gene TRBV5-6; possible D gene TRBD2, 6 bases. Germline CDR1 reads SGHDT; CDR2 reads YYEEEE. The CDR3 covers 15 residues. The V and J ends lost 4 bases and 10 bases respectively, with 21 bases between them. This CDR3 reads CASSELGGPDREQFF. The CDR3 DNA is TGTGCCAGCAGCGAACTCGGGGGTCCCGATAGGGAGCAGTTCTTC.

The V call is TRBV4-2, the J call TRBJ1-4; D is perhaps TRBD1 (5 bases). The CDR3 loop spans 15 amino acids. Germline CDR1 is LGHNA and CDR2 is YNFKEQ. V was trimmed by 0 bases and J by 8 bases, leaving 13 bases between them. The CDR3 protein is CASSQEGGEGEKLFF. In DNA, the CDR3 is TGTGCCAGCAGCCAAGAGGGGGGGGAGGGAGAAAAACTGTTTTTT.

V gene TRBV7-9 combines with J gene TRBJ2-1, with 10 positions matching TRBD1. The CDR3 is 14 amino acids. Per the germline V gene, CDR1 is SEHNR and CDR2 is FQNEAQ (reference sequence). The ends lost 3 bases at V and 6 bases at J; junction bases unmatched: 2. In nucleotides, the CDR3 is TGTGCCAGCAGCTTGGGACAGGGGATCAATGAGCAGTTCTTC. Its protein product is CASSLGQGINEQFF.

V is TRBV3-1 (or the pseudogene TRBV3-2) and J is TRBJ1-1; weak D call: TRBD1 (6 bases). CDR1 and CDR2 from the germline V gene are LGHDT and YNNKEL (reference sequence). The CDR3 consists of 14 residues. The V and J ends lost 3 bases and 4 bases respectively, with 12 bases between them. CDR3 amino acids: CASSHGQPGTEAFF. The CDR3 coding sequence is TGTGCCAGCAGCCACGGACAGCCGGGCACTGAAGCTTTCTTT.

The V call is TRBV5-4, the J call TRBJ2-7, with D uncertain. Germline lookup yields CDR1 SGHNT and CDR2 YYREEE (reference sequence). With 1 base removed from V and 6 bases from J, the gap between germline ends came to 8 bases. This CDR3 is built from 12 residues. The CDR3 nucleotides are TGTGCCAGCAGCTTGTTGACTTCCGAGCAGTACTTC. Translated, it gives CASSLLTSEQYF.

The CDR3 DNA follows: TGCGCCAGCAGCTTGGACGGCGAGCGGCAGTTCTTC. Its protein product is CASSLDGERQFF. This chain joins TRBV5-1 and TRBJ2-1, with D unclear. CDR1 SGHRS and CDR2 YFSETQ come from the germline V gene. Deletions cut 0 bases from V and 12 bases from J, with 10 bases between. This CDR3 has 12 residues. Supplemented by reference TRBV5-1 and TRBJ2-1, the full variable domain reads KAGVTQTPRYLIKTRGQQVTLSCSPISGHRSVSWYQQTPGQGLQFLFEYFSETQRNKGNFPGRFSGRQFSNSRSEMNVSTLELGDSALYLCASSLDGERQFFGPGTRLTVL.